Listed below are T cell receptor beta chains from one sample, sequenced in a study of T cells in pancreatic ductal adenocarcinoma. Assay: immunoSEQ multiplex PCR; the TCRdb copy retains only in-frame clones and omits some. The sample holds tens of thousands of clones, roughly 92% seen once. Sample: PBMCs. The origin of the receptors is a human donor with pancreatic ductal adenocarcinoma. Both conserved end residues are part of each CDR3. Each record gives: J gene, D gene, clone size, V gene, CDR3 protein, CDR3 DNA. D genes are given only for firm matches. The size field is filled for only some rows; it gives once, few, many or a size class.

TRBJ1-3	NA	NA	TRBV15	CATSRDRADGNTIYF	TGTGCCACCAGCAGAGACAGGGCGGATGGAAACACCATATATTTT
TRBJ2-7	NA	once	TRBV30	CAWNLGGLGEQYF	TGTGCCTGGAATTTGGGGGGATTGGGCGAGCAGTACTTC
TRBJ2-3	TRBD2	NA	TRBV5-1	CASSYASGSTDTQYF	TGCGCCAGCAGCTACGCTAGCGGGAGCACAGATACGCAGTATTTT
TRBJ1-1	TRBD1	NA	TRBV5-1	CASSPNRGLMNTEAFF	TGCGCCAGCAGCCCGAACAGGGGGCTGATGAACACTGAAGCTTTCTTT
TRBJ1-3	TRBD1	NA	TRBV18	CASSPPGQATSGNTIYF	TGTGCCAGCTCACCACCGGGACAGGCTACATCTGGAAACACCATATATTTT
TRBJ2-7	TRBD1	once	TRBV27	CASRRSTGGIYEQYF	TGTGCCAGCAGGAGATCGACAGGGGGTATCTACGAGCAGTACTTC
TRBJ2-7	TRBD2	NA	TRBV28	CAIGTSGFYEQYF	TGTGCCATCGGGACTAGCGGATTCTACGAGCAGTACTTC
TRBJ2-1	TRBD2	NA	TRBV20-1	CSATGGGEQFF	TGCAGTGCTACGGGGGGTGGTGAGCAGTTCTTC
TRBJ2-6	TRBD1	NA	TRBV5-1	CASSLAPAGGPSSGANVLTF	TGCGCCAGCAGCTTGGCCCCCGCAGGGGGCCCCAGCTCTGGGGCCAACGTCCTGACTTTC
TRBJ2-5	TRBD1	NA	TRBV28	CASSSPGTGEKTQYF	TGTGCCAGCAGTTCCCCCGGGACAGGGGAAAAGACCCAGTACTTC
TRBJ2-5	NA	NA	TRBV19	CASRQSGETQYF	TGTGCCAGTAGACAGAGTGGTGAGACCCAGTACTTC
TRBJ1-2	NA	NA	TRBV6-6	CASTIVGVGNGYTF	TGTGCCAGCACAATTGTAGGGGTGGGAAATGGCTACACCTTC
TRBJ1-1	NA	NA	TRBV6-5	CASSYLQGEAFF	TGTGCCAGCAGTTACCTCCAGGGGGAAGCTTTCTTT
TRBJ1-2	TRBD1	once	TRBV6-4	CASSEGQRYGYTF	TGTGCCAGCAGTGAGGGACAGCGCTATGGCTACACCTTC
TRBJ2-1	NA	NA	TRBV15	CATSHTGVRGLREQFF	TGTGCCACCAGCCATACGGGGGTCCGGGGTTTGCGGGAGCAGTTCTTC
TRBJ2-7	NA	NA	TRBV19	CASSDGGGQNKQYF	TGTGCCAGTAGTGACGGGGGAGGACAGAATAAGCAGTACTTC
TRBJ2-2	NA	once	TRBV4-2	CASSQGLTFDDTGELFF	TGTGCCAGCAGCCAGGGCCTAACCTTTGACGACACCGGGGAGCTGTTTTTT
TRBJ2-1	NA	NA	TRBV7-3	CASSLRDSKYNEQFF	TGTGCCAGCAGCTTGCGGGACAGCAAGTACAATGAGCAGTTCTTC
TRBJ1-1	NA	NA	TRBV28	CASLGYLMNTEAFF	TGTGCCAGCCTAGGATATCTGATGAACACTGAAGCTTTCTTT
TRBJ1-2	NA	once	TRBV27	CASSLTGTPYGYTF	TGTGCCAGCAGTTTAACCGGGACTCCCTATGGCTACACCTTC
TRBJ2-7	TRBD1	once	TRBV5-6	CASSFGDRGPEQYF	TGTGCCAGCAGCTTTGGGGACAGGGGGCCCGAGCAGTACTTC
TRBJ1-1	NA	NA	TRBV7-9	CASSLAGRRAEAFF	TGTGCCAGCAGCCTCGCAGGGAGGAGGGCTGAAGCTTTCTTT
TRBJ1-2	NA	NA	TRBV5-6	CASSLFRGATLGYGYTF	TGTGCCAGCAGCTTATTTCGCGGGGCCACACTGGGTTATGGCTACACCTTC
TRBJ1-2	NA	once	TRBV28	CASRAFSLHFF	TGTGCCAGCAGAGCTTTCTCGTTACATTTCTTC
TRBJ1-1	NA	NA	TRBV11-2	CASSPRGMGTEAFF	TGTGCCAGCAGCCCCCGAGGCATGGGAACTGAAGCTTTCTTT
TRBJ1-3	NA	NA	TRBV6-4	CASSDGPGGNTIYF	TGTGCCAGCAGTGACGGGCCAGGCGGAAACACCATATATTTT
TRBJ2-7	NA	NA	TRBV6-9	CASSHWGDQYEQYF	TGTGCCAGCAGTCATTGGGGGGACCAGTACGAGCAGTACTTC
TRBJ1-2	TRBD1	NA	TRBV7-9	CASSLGGTGETF	TGTGCCAGCAGCTTAGGAGGGACAGGGGAAACCTTC